Shown below are 25 T cell receptor beta chains from a single sample sequenced in a study of T cells after yellow fever vaccination. TCRdb itself ran the 5' RACE reads through MiXCR, one entry per CDR3 protein. The sample carries 510,000 or so distinct CDR3 sequences, roughly 21% recorded once. The starting material was PBMCs, obtained 15 days after the yellow fever booster vaccination. The receptors come from a man between 25 and 39 years old who received the YFV17D yellow fever vaccine.

This clonotype appeared a few times. The chain carries TRBV25-1 and TRBJ2-5; possible D gene TRBD2, 5 bases. The CDR3 contains 11 residues. Germline assignment: CDR1 MGHDK and CDR2 SYGVNS. V lost 1 base and J lost 11, with 8 bases in between. CDR3 nucleotide sequence: TGTGCCAGCAGTGAATTAAGGACTCAGTACTTC. Its protein product is CASSELRTQYF.

The chain has TRBV7-2 and TRBJ2-2; no reliable D call. This CDR3 has 14 residues. Germline V CDR1 and CDR2: SGHTA, FQGNSA. V was shortened by 4 bases and J by 7 bases, with 13 bases between the two germline ends. CDR3 nucleotide sequence: TGTGCCAGCAGCTCTTTTGGGCTTGGCGGGGAGCTGTTTTTT. Translation: CASSSFGLGGELFF.

This sequence joins TRBV3-1 and TRBJ2-3, with 9 positions matching TRBD1. Losses at the gene ends were 4 bases for V and 3 bases for J; bases not matched to a gene: 8. CDR1 LGHDT and CDR2 YNNKEL come from the germline V gene (reference sequence). This CDR3 region has 16 residues. The CDR3 nucleotides read TGTGCCAGCAGCCCCGCCCCGGGACAGGGTACAGATACGCAGTATTTT. Translation: CASSPAPGQGTDTQYF.

The chain recombines TRBV18 with TRBJ2-2; 7 positions agree with TRBD2. This CDR3 region has 15 residues. Per the germline V gene, CDR1 is KGHSH and CDR2 is LQKENI. V gave up 5 bases and J gave up 3 bases; unmatched junction bases: 6. The DNA for the CDR3 is TGTGCCAGCTCAAAGGCTAGCGGTGACACCGGGGAGCTGTTTTTT. Translation gives CASSKASGDTGELFF.

The genes are TRBV15 and TRBJ1-2; D is perhaps TRBD1 (6 bases). The germline gives CDR1 LNHNV, CDR2 YYDKDF (reference sequence). The CDR3 runs 14 residues. Trimming removed 3 bases from V and 2 bases from J, with 10 bases in between. CDR3 sequence (DNA): TGTGCCACCAGCAGGGACAGCCTCAACTATGGCTACACCTTC. Translated: CATSRDSLNYGYTF.

The chain recombines TRBV5-1 with TRBJ2-4, with a weak D call TRBD2 (5 bases). V shed 7 bases and J shed 7 bases, with 21 bases lying between them. The germline V gene encodes CDR1 SGHRS and CDR2 YFSETQ. The CDR3 consists of 15 residues. This CDR3 reads CASQAAGAVSNIQYF. The CDR3 DNA reads as TGCGCCAGCCAGGCCGCCGGAGCGGTTAGTAACATTCAGTACTTC.

The table lists this clonotype with a few counts. V usage is TRBV7-9 and J usage is TRBJ2-1, with 7 bases identical to TRBD2. V dropped 1 base and J dropped 7; count of bases not matched to a gene: 10. There are 16 residues in the CDR3. CDR1 SEHNR and CDR2 FQNEAQ come from the germline V gene (reference sequence). DNA of the CDR3: TGTGCCAGCAGCTTAGTGGGCGGGAGAGGTAATAATGAGCAGTTCTTC. Amino acids: CASSLVGGRGNNEQFF.

The gene calls are TRBV29-1 and TRBJ2-7, with D perhaps matching TRBD2 (5 bases). Between the trimmed V and J ends, which lost 6 bases and 5 bases, there was a span of 23 bases. Per germline, CDR1 SQVTM and CDR2 ANQGSEA. The CDR3 length is 15 residues. The CDR3 DNA is TGCAGCGTAACCGAGGGCTCGACGGTAGGGAACGAGCAGTACTTC. It specifies CSVTEGSTVGNEQYF.

This clonotype was counted only a few times. V usage is TRBV9 and J usage is TRBJ2-6; 8 bases are a match to TRBD1. Trimming cost V 6 bases and J 0 bases; bases outside gene matches: 8. The CDR3 length is 17 residues. From germline, CDR1 is SGDLS and CDR2 YYNGEE. CDR3 nucleotides: TGTGCCAGCACCCCGGGGACAGGACCCTCTGGGGCCAACGTCCTGACTTTC. Residues: CASTPGTGPSGANVLTF.

This rearrangement joins TRBV6-1 to TRBJ2-7, with no clear D. This CDR3 comprises 14 residues. The V end lost 8 bases, the J end lost 1 base, and 15 bases lay between the germline ends. CDR1 and CDR2 from the germline V gene are MNHNS and SASEGT. DNA for the CDR3: TGTGCCAGCGAGCTGTCCCCCCAATCCTACGAGCAGTACTTC. Translating it yields CASELSPQSYEQYF.

This clonotype was found a few times. The chain's CDR3 is CASSPGRFSGANVLTF. In DNA, the CDR3 is TGTGCCAGCAGCCCCGGACGGTTCTCTGGGGCCAACGTCCTGACTTTC. The genes are TRBV7-2 and TRBJ2-6; D gene uncertain. This CDR3 has 16 amino acids. Germline CDR1 is SGHTA and CDR2 is FQGNSA. V was pared by 5 bases and J by 0 bases, with 11 bases between.

This clonotype showed up just a few times. The CDR3 coding sequence is TGTGCCAGCTCACCACCGGGGGAGACCGGGGAGCTGTTTTTT. Protein product: CASSPPGETGELFF. V usage is TRBV18 and J usage is TRBJ2-2; either TRBD1 or TRBD2 may fit D (5 bases each). CDR1 KGHSH and CDR2 LQKENI come from the germline V gene. V was clipped by 0 bases and J by 5 bases, with 7 bases between them. This CDR3 has 14 amino acids. The full variable domain, with the rest looked up from reference TRBV18 and TRBJ2-2, is NAGVMQNPRHLVRRRGQEARLRCSPMKGHSHVYWYRQLPEEGLKFMVYLQKENIIDESGMPKERFSAEFPKEGPSILRIQQVVRGDSAAYFCASSPPGETGELFFGEGSRLTVL.

V usage is TRBV7-8 and J usage is TRBJ1-5; TRBD1 is a possible D gene (5 bases). The CDR3 spans 16 residues. Germline V gives CDR1 SGHVS, CDR2 FQNEAQ. The V end was cut by 3 bases, the J end by 6 bases, with 18 bases between. The CDR3 sequence: CASSFRSRGGSQPQHF. CDR3 nucleotides: TGTGCCAGCAGCTTTCGCTCTAGGGGCGGTAGTCAGCCCCAGCATTTT.

The chain joins TRBV7-6 to TRBJ2-7, with D possibly being TRBD1 or TRBD2 (5 bases each). The length of the CDR3 is 16 residues. Germline values: CDR1 SGHVS, CDR2 FNYEAQ. Between the trimmed V and J ends, which lost 2 bases and 6 bases, there was a span of 20 bases. The CDR3 DNA is TGTGCCAGCAGCTTAAGGGACGTCGCTAGCCGGGCCGAGCAGTACTTC. Protein product: CASSLRDVASRAEQYF.

The CDR3 sequence: CASSQESGTSYYGYTF. The CDR3 DNA follows: TGCGCCAGCAGCCAAGAGAGCGGGACATCCTACTATGGCTACACCTTC. The chain is built from TRBV4-3 and TRBJ1-2, with D possibly TRBD1 on 6 matching bases. CDR3 length: 16 amino acids. Germline V lookup: CDR1 LGHNA, CDR2 YSLEER. V was pared by 0 bases and J by 3 bases, with 14 bases between.

This chain links TRBV7-2 with TRBJ2-1, with TRBD1 matching over 8 bases. With V trimmed by 6 bases and J by 3 bases, 13 bases remained unmatched. The CDR3 is 17 residues long. CDR1 and CDR2 (germline): SGHTA, FQGNSA. CDR3 DNA sequence: TGTGCCAGCAGAAATGGGGGCCCGGGACAGGACTACAATGAGCAGTTCTTC. It translates to CASRNGGPGQDYNEQFF.

The chain uses TRBV29-1 and TRBJ2-3; D unresolved. V was shortened by 0 bases and J by 6 bases, with 4 bases between the two germline ends. This CDR3 contains 11 residues. The germline V gene encodes CDR1 SQVTM and CDR2 ANQGSEA. The chain's CDR3 is CSVEEADTQYF. CDR3 nucleotide sequence: TGCAGCGTTGAAGAGGCGGATACGCAGTATTTT.

This clonotype was found a few times. The chain has TRBV10-3 and TRBJ2-3; 8 bases align to TRBD2. The CDR3 has 14 residues. V gave up 6 bases and J gave up 2 bases; unmatched junction bases: 4. Germline values: CDR1 ENHRY, CDR2 SYGVKD. CDR3 residues: CAIRSGSPTDTQYF. CDR3 nucleotide sequence: TGTGCCATCAGGAGCGGGAGCCCCACAGATACGCAGTATTTT.

This clonotype was counted between two and nine times. This sequence joins TRBV20-1 and TRBJ2-7; TRBD2 matches 10 bases. Trimming took 3 bases from V and 3 from J; bases not matched to a gene: 2. Germline V gives CDR1 DFQATT, CDR2 SNEGSKA (reference sequence). The CDR3 contains 13 residues. Here the CDR3 DNA reads TGCAGTGCTAGGACTAGCGGGTTCTACGAGCAGTACTTC. This codes for CSARTSGFYEQYF.

This rearrangement joins TRBV6-1 to TRBJ2-1, with TRBD2 matching over 10 bases. This CDR3 comprises 13 residues. Germline CDR1 reads MNHNS; CDR2 reads SASEGT. V was pared by 7 bases and J by 7 bases, with 4 bases of the junction left unmatched. CDR3 region: CASTVTSGNEQFF. CDR3 in DNA: TGTGCCAGCACCGTGACTAGCGGGAATGAGCAGTTCTTC.

This clonotype has just a few counts. This chain connects TRBV5-1 to TRBJ1-5; no definite D call. Per germline, CDR1 SGHRS and CDR2 YFSETQ. Trimming removed 0 bases at V and 5 bases at J, with 9 bases between. This CDR3 contains 14 residues. Here the CDR3 DNA reads TGCGCCAGCAGCTTGGCGGGGTCGGATCAGCCCCAGCATTTT. It yields the protein CASSLAGSDQPQHF.

The chain couples TRBV2 to TRBJ2-7; D unresolved. V lost 11 bases to trimming and J lost 3 bases, with 32 bases between them. The CDR3 sequence is 18 residues long. CDR1 is SNHLY and CDR2 is FYNNEI in the germline V gene. The CDR3 sequence: CAPKANIIFTRSHYEQYF. CDR3 DNA: TGTGCCCCCAAGGCTAACATAATTTTTACAAGGTCGCACTACGAGCAGTACTTC. Complete variable domain (other parts from reference TRBV2 and TRBJ2-7): EPEVTQTPSHQVTQMGQEVILRCVPISNHLYFYWYRQILGQKVEFLVSFYNNEISEKSEIFDDQFSVERPDGSNFTLKIRSTKLEDSAMYFCAPKANIIFTRSHYEQYFGPGTRLTVT.

In this sample, this clonotype turned up a few times. V usage is TRBV5-1 and J usage is TRBJ2-5; 8 bases agree with TRBD1. CDR1 is SGHRS, CDR2 YFSETQ, per germline. There are 15 residues in the CDR3. The V segment lost 6 bases and the J segment 5 bases; nucleotides outside the gene matches: 12. The CDR3 sequence: CASTAGQGGLETQYF. CDR3 DNA: TGCGCCAGCACCGCTGGACAGGGAGGATTGGAGACCCAGTACTTC.

The rearrangement uses TRBV29-1 and TRBJ2-5, with no clear D. The CDR3 is 8 residues long. CDR1 is SQVTM and CDR2 is ANQGSEA in the germline V gene. Trimming removed 6 bases from V and 4 bases from J, with 0 bases in between. The CDR3 coding sequence is TGCAGCGTAGAGACCCAGTACTTC. Its protein product is CSVETQYF.

CDR3 in DNA: TGCAGCCCCTTGTTCGGGAGCGAGGCTAATGAAAAACTGTTTTTT. It yields the protein CSPLFGSEANEKLFF. The chain combines TRBV29-1 with TRBJ1-4; D uncertain. V was trimmed by 8 bases and J by 3 bases, leaving 19 bases between them. The CDR3 totals 15 residues. The germline CDR1 and CDR2 sequences are SQVTM and ANQGSEA.